The entry below describes one TCR beta chain. This clonotype was seen more than once but under ten times. Its antigen is still unknown. No base qualities exist here, and no much larger clone lies one base off it. The entry originates in a study of T cells in Graves' hyperthyroidism and ophthalmopathy (dated by TCRdb to the late 2010s). The study in broad terms: Peripheral blood samples were taken at the time of initial diagnosis, prior to any treatment. To identify distinguishing TCR V-J signatures, a discovery cohort of around 100 patients was used, comprising fewer than 45 with Graves' ophthalmopathy and roughly 60 with stable Graves' hyperthyroidism. The study also compared thyroid tissue and blood T-cell repertoires from 5 to 7 Graves' hyperthyroidism patients. According to the paper, TCR Vbeta CDR3 sequencing was carried out on 135 peripheral blood samples, which came from fewer than 50 ophthalmopathy, under 85 hyperthyroidism and about 17 progressor patients. The roughly 99 discovery patients were divided at random into training and test sets in a 7:3 ratio. Prospective prediction of ophthalmopathy was tested in an independent validation cohort of fewer than 20 hyperthyroidism patients and 17 patients who later progressed to ophthalmopathy. After blood sampling, hyperthyroidism patients were treated with methimazole at a starting dose of 30 mg daily, and ophthalmopathy patients were treated with high-dose intravenous methylprednisolone.

Inclusive of the bounding cysteine and phenylalanine, the CDR3 is 14 residues long. CDR3 DNA is the only sequence kept; it has 42 bases, read in frame from the first base. V is pruned by 3 bases and J by 7 bases, leaving 5 bases of the junction without a gene match. The CDR1 and CDR2 encoded by the germline V gene are SGHRS and YFSETQ. Summary of the overall study and its limitations: Ophthalmopathy was separated from stable hyperthyroidism by a 13 V-J signature model, with over 85% sensitivity and roughly 81% specificity obtained in cross-validation and 80%/75% obtained in testing. Blood samples also contained most of the expanded thyroid clonotypes (frequency above 0.001), which suggests that blood repertoires may reflect thyroid immune responses. Sample size was not statistically predetermined, and investigators were not blinded to group allocation. In validation, the model predicted progression to ophthalmopathy a median of about 5.9 months before onset, with over 55% sensitivity and nearly 75% specificity.

Graves' hyperthyroidism was defined as stable when no progression to ophthalmopathy occurred over 18 months of follow-up. Hyperthyroidism patients were aged 18 to 65 years and newly diagnosed, with disease duration of less than 2 months. Patients with uncontrolled infections, other autoimmune diseases, pregnancy or lactation were excluded. Diagnoses were based on clinical symptoms, serum thyroxine and TRAb, thyroid ultrasound and orbital computed tomography. PBMCs were isolated from about 10 ml of fresh peripheral blood by Ficoll-Paque density gradient centrifugation. Trizol reagent was used to extract total RNA, and RNA quality was then checked on an Agilent 2100 Bioanalyzer. TCR beta CDR3 regions were amplified from RNA transcripts. For the first round of RT-PCR on the TCR CDR3, the HTBI primer set was used together with the Qiagen OneStep RT-PCR kit. A second multiplex PCR round built the libraries, followed by size selection and purification. Libraries were sequenced paired-end with 100 bp reads on an Illumina HiSeq2000. The paper's processing steps were these. Raw data were processed with SOAPnuke, discarding reads with adapters, uncalled bases, mean Phred below 15, or no exact constant-primer or identifier match. High-quality paired reads were merged using COPE v1.2.5, and each unique nucleotide sequence was defined as a clonotype. MiTCR v1.1 was used to align the clonotypes against IMGT TRBV, TRBD and TRBJ reference segments. The analysis included only V-J combinations with a frequency above 0.0001, which together covered more than 98% of the repertoires. A TCS score was defined as the ratio between F50 (clonal expansion) and ExV (chaos), using BLOSUM62-based TCRdist between CDR3 peptides within each V-J. Welch's t-statistics and random forest reduced around 550 V-J features to 13, which were used in a naive Bayes classifier (R e1071). TCRdb reprocessed the public reads (quality trimming at Q25 with fastp, clone calling with MiXCR) and kept in-frame beta chains. Entries that share a CDR3 protein sequence are merged under the most common genes and DNA. In this record, the V and J calls reflect TCRdb's handling and not the investigators' own analysis. Present in this sample are a few hundred thousand distinct CDR3 sequences, around 14% of which were seen just once. The top ten constitute about 33% of the sample.

Input material: blood. This clonotype originated in a woman aged 30 to 39 with Graves' hyperthyroidism. The receptor chain draws on TRBV5-1 and TRBJ1-4; TRBD1 agrees with 8 junctional bases. The nucleotide sequence reads TGCGCCAGCAGCTCGGACAGGGTGGGTGAAAAACTGTTTTTT. It specifies CASSSDRVGEKLFF. The entire variable domain, with the stretches around the CDR3 drawn from the reference TRBV5-1 and TRBJ1-4 proteins, is KAGVTQTPRYLIKTRGQQVTLSCSPISGHRSVSWYQQTPGQGLQFLFEYFSETQRNKGNFPGRFSGRQFSNSRSEMNVSTLELGDSALYLCASSSDRVGEKLFFGSGTQLSVL.